This TCR beta chain was retrieved from a study of OX40 agonist ivuxolimab in advanced cancers. Whole-study results and caveats: In the 0.1 to 3.0 mg/kg range, CD4+ and CD8+ blood T cells had expanded clonally by week 6.

People who had autoimmune disease history or systemic immunosuppression were excluded. Repertoires were generated with immunoSEQ multiplex PCR, while TCRdb's copy carries only in-frame clones and drops some. The sample shows roughly 63,000 clones, around 83% of them seen only once. About this clone itself: Antigen: not known.

J gave up 7 bases and V 3 bases, and 11 bases lay outside the gene matches. The germline V gene has CDR1 KGHSH and CDR2 LQKENI. The CDR3 covers 15 residues. This chain connects TRBV18 to TRBJ2-7; 8 nucleotides line up with TRBD1. The receptor's source is an adult with an advanced solid tumor such as melanoma, head and neck, liver or kidney cancer. The input for sequencing was CD4+ or CD8+ T cells sorted from blood, taken in a trial of the OX40 agonist ivuxolimab. The CDR3 DNA sequence: TGTGCCAGCTCACCTTCCGGGACAGGTTCCCCTGAGCAGTACTTC. Protein sequence: CASSPSGTGSPEQYF.